The next 28 T cell receptor beta chains were all read from a single sample in a study of Ad26.COV2.S vaccination and SARS-CoV-2 variants. Treatment of the sample: around 19 received Ad26.COV2.S at low or high dose, single or two shots; roughly 5 received placebo; per-sample allocation not given. Collection of the samples took place on day 63 after the first injection of vaccine or placebo. The table came from immunoSEQ multiplex PCR; TCRdb's copy has only in-frame clones and leaves some out. The sample includes 350,000 to 450,000 clones, roughly 80% of them seen just once. The sample in question was peripheral blood, obtained in a trial of Ad26.COV2.S vaccine versus placebo. The receptors come from a person aged 18-60 years who received the Ad26.COV2.S COVID-19 vaccine or a placebo.

The V call is TRBV12-5, the J call TRBJ1-2; D not certain. Looked up from germline, CDR1 is LGHNT and CDR2 is FRNRAP. Trimming cost V 5 bases and J 4 bases, with 14 bases left between them. This CDR3 is built from 14 residues. This chain's CDR3 is CASGPSRVTYGYTF. DNA of the CDR3: TGTGCTAGTGGTCCCTCGAGGGTCACCTATGGCTACACCTTC.

This clone showed up just a few times. J is TRBJ1-1 and V is TRBV27; D gene uncertain. The CDR3 sequence is 11 residues long. Germline CDR1 and CDR2: MNHEY and SMNVEV (reference sequence). Trimming removed 7 bases from V and 2 bases from J, with 5 bases in between. The CDR3 DNA reads TGTGCCAGCATCCGTAACACTGAAGCTTTCTTT. Its protein is CASIRNTEAFF.

The rearrangement uses TRBV27 and TRBJ2-1, with a possible D match to TRBD1 (6 bases). From germline, CDR1 is MNHEY and CDR2 SMNVEV (reference sequence). The germline V and J ends were trimmed by 4 bases and 0 bases, with 10 bases remaining between them. The CDR3 has 15 amino acids. The CDR3 nucleotides are TGTGCCAGCAGTTCTGACAGGAGCTCCTACAATGAGCAGTTCTTC. It is translated as CASSSDRSSYNEQFF.

The CDR3, as DNA: TGTGCCTGGAGTGTCCGGGGGCGAGGAAGCAATCAGCCCCAGCATTTT. Translation gives CAWSVRGRGSNQPQHF. This chain links TRBV30 with TRBJ1-5, with D tentatively TRBD1 (6 bases). From germline, CDR1 is GTSNPN and CDR2 SVGIG (reference sequence). The CDR3 runs to 16 residues. V lost 0 bases and J lost 1, with 13 bases in between.

The sample holds a few counts of this clone. The rearrangement joins TRBV28 to TRBJ1-2; D remains unclear. V lost 7 bases and J 8 bases, leaving 14 bases between the germline ends. The CDR3 has 12 amino acids. The germline V gene encodes CDR1 MDHEN and CDR2 SYDVKM. The CDR3 bases are TGTGCCAGCATGGCTCATCCGCAAGGCTACACCTTC. Translating it yields CASMAHPQGYTF.

This clone was recorded only once. This chain links TRBV6-5 with TRBJ2-7; 9 nucleotides line up with TRBD1. CDR1 is MNHEY and CDR2 is SVGAGI in the germline V gene. This CDR3 spans 15 amino acids. V trimming: 4 bases; J trimming: 4 bases; junction bases outside the gene matches: 8. CDR3 protein: CASSSLDRGSYEQYF. The DNA of the CDR3 is TGTGCCAGCAGTTCCCTAGACAGGGGGAGTTACGAGCAGTACTTC.

Only a few counts were recorded for this clone. The V gene is TRBV11-2, the J gene TRBJ2-2; TRBD1 is a possible D gene (5 bases). With 2 bases removed from V and 0 bases from J, the gap between germline ends came to 10 bases. The germline V gene has CDR1 SGHAT and CDR2 FQNNGV. This CDR3 is 16 amino acids long. Here the CDR3 reads CASSLRGRPNTGELFF. DNA of the CDR3: TGTGCCAGCAGCTTAAGGGGTCGGCCGAACACCGGGGAGCTGTTTTTT.

The chain is built from TRBV6-5 and TRBJ1-2; D call uncertain. Trimming took 10 bases from V and 3 from J, leaving 12 bases between them. Germline V gene sequence: CDR1 MNHEY, CDR2 SVGAGI. CDR3 length: 12 residues. The CDR3 reads CATSPGDYGYTF. The CDR3 nucleotides are TGTGCCACCTCCCCCGGGGACTATGGCTACACCTTC.

This chain uses TRBV19 with TRBJ2-5; D may be TRBD2 (5 bases). Germline lookup yields CDR1 LNHDA and CDR2 SQIVND (reference sequence). The germline V and J ends were trimmed by 3 bases and 4 bases, with 9 bases remaining between them. CDR3 size: 13 residues. CDR3 residues: CASSIRGPETQYF. DNA for the CDR3: TGTGCCAGTAGTATCCGGGGTCCAGAGACCCAGTACTTC.

The V call is TRBV10-1, the J call TRBJ1-6; D possibly corresponds to TRBD1 (5 bases). Germline lookup yields CDR1 WNHNN and CDR2 SYGVQD (reference sequence). The V gene lost 1 base and the J gene lost 3 bases, with 19 bases spanning the gap. This CDR3 is built from 19 residues. CDR3 sequence (DNA): TGCGCCAGCAGTGAGTGTGGAGGGACCTTCTCTTGCTATAATTCACCCCTCCACTTT. It codes for CASSECGGTFSCYNSPLHF.

The gene calls are TRBV7-2 and TRBJ2-4; TRBD2 agrees at 7 bases. Germline V gene data show CDR1 as SGHTA and CDR2 as FQGNSA. The length of the CDR3 is 15 residues. The junction had 10 bases not matched to a gene; V was cut back by 6 bases and J by 5 bases. The CDR3 reads CASRSNLAAQNIQYF. CDR3 DNA sequence: TGTGCCAGCAGGTCCAATCTAGCGGCCCAAAACATTCAGTACTTC.

CDR3 nucleotide sequence: TGTGCCATCAGTGAGTCGGGACAGTGGATTGGCTACACCTTC. Translated, it gives CAISESGQWIGYTF. The chain carries TRBV10-3 and TRBJ1-2; 7 positions agree with TRBD1. J lost 7 bases, V lost 0 bases, and 5 bases had no gene match. Germline V gives CDR1 ENHRY, CDR2 SYGVKD. This CDR3 has 14 amino acids.

V and J are TRBV2 and TRBJ1-1; TRBD1 might be the D (5 bases). Germline V gene sequence: CDR1 SNHLY, CDR2 FYNNEI. Trimming pared 5 bases from V and 7 bases from J, leaving 11 bases between. This CDR3 has 12 residues. The CDR3: CASSRERGEAFF. The CDR3 DNA sequence: TGTGCCAGCAGTCGAGAGAGGGGTGAAGCTTTCTTT.

This clone was observed once. V usage is TRBV15 and J usage is TRBJ2-7; D remains unclear. The CDR3 length is 14 residues. Per the germline V gene, CDR1 is LNHNV and CDR2 is YYDKDF (reference sequence). The V gene lost 2 bases and the J gene lost 5 bases, with 13 bases spanning the gap. The DNA of the CDR3 is TGTGCCACCAGCAGATGGCGGATCGGCGACGAGCAGTACTTC. This codes for CATSRWRIGDEQYF. Drawing the rest from reference TRBV15 and TRBJ2-7, the complete variable domain is DAMVIQNPRYQVTQFGKPVTLSCSQTLNHNVMYWYQQKSSQAPKLLFHYYDKDFNNEADTPDNFQSRRPNTSFCFLDIRSPGLGDTAMYLCATSRWRIGDEQYFGPGTRLTVT.

CDR3 DNA sequence: TGTGCCAGCAGTCCCGACTTGGTGGGGGAAGCTTTCTTT. Encoded protein: CASSPDLVGEAFF. V and J are TRBV6-5 and TRBJ1-1; D is undetermined. There are 13 residues in the CDR3. The V gene lost 5 bases and the J gene lost 8 bases, with 15 bases spanning the gap. The germline gives CDR1 MNHEY, CDR2 SVGAGI.

The V call is TRBV2, the J call TRBJ1-1, with D perhaps TRBD1 (5 bases). The CDR3 covers 12 residues. V was pared by 5 bases and J by 8 bases, with 12 bases between. Germline CDR1 is SNHLY and CDR2 is FYNNEI. The CDR3 sequence is CASSYGAEEAFF. The CDR3 DNA reads as TGTGCCAGCAGTTACGGGGCCGAAGAAGCTTTCTTT.

This chain links TRBV7-2 with TRBJ2-3; D is unclear. The V end was cut by 4 bases, the J end by 2 bases, with 4 bases between. This CDR3 has 12 amino acids. Germline V gene sequence: CDR1 SGHTA, CDR2 FQGNSA. The CDR3 protein is CASSSNTDTQYF. The CDR3, as DNA: TGTGCCAGCAGCTCAAACACAGATACGCAGTATTTT.

The rearrangement links TRBV15 to TRBJ1-2, with no clear D. The germline V gene has CDR1 LNHNV and CDR2 YYDKDF (reference sequence). Trimming took 3 bases from V and 5 from J, leaving 7 bases between them. This CDR3 contains 12 residues. The CDR3 region has the DNA TGTGCCACCAGCAGCCCCGCTTATGGCTACACCTTC. Translated: CATSSPAYGYTF.

The CDR3 nucleotides are TGTGCCAGCAGCTTCACAGGGGGCTACGAGACCCAGTACTTC. Its protein is CASSFTGGYETQYF. V is TRBV11-2 and J is TRBJ2-5; 9 nucleotides agree with TRBD1. Germline V gene sequence: CDR1 SGHAT, CDR2 FQNNGV. Losses at the gene ends were 3 bases for V and 5 bases for J; bases not matched to a gene: 4. This CDR3 contains 14 residues.

The chain has TRBV7-9 and TRBJ1-6; 8 nucleotides match TRBD1. The germline gives CDR1 SEHNR, CDR2 FQNEAQ (reference sequence). J gave up 1 base and V 4 bases, and 6 bases lay outside the gene matches. This CDR3 region has 17 residues. The CDR3 spells CASSSWQGASYNSPLHF. CDR3 bases: TGTGCCAGCAGCTCGTGGCAGGGGGCTTCCTATAATTCACCCCTCCACTTT.

This clone was seen only a few times. This rearrangement joins TRBV5-1 to TRBJ2-4; possible D gene TRBD2, 6 bases. The CDR3 loop spans 13 amino acids. Germline CDR1 and CDR2: SGHRS and YFSETQ. V lost 4 bases and J lost 8, with 13 bases in between. DNA of the CDR3: TGCGCCAGCAGCCCCCCGGGGGAATACATTCAGTACTTC. Protein product: CASSPPGEYIQYF.

The J gene is TRBJ1-5, the V gene TRBV30, with TRBD1 identical over 8 bases. The CDR3 is 14 amino acids. Germline lookup yields CDR1 GTSNPN and CDR2 SVGIG (reference sequence). V was pared by 3 bases and J by 1 base, with 2 bases of the junction left unmatched. The CDR3: CAWSRTGSNQPQHF. DNA of the CDR3: TGTGCCTGGAGCAGGACAGGGAGCAATCAGCCCCAGCATTTT.

This chain's CDR3 is CASSKGTSGGRLNIQYF. The CDR3, as DNA: TGTGCCAGCAGCAAGGGGACTAGCGGGGGGCGTCTAAACATTCAGTACTTC. J is TRBJ2-4 and V is TRBV5-6; 15 bases agree with TRBD2. The CDR3 is 17 residues long. Germline trimming cut 4 bases from V and 6 bases from J; bases unmatched to any gene: 8. Per germline, CDR1 SGHDT and CDR2 YYEEEE.

This chain's CDR3 is CASSLAPDRAINEQYF. In nucleotides, the CDR3 is TGTGCCAGCAGCTTAGCCCCGGACAGGGCTATCAACGAGCAGTACTTC. This chain connects TRBV7-6 to TRBJ2-7; TRBD1 matches at 8 bases. This CDR3 spans 16 amino acids. V gave up 0 bases and J gave up 5 bases; unmatched junction bases: 9. CDR1 SGHVS and CDR2 FNYEAQ come from the germline V gene.

The rearrangement links TRBV3-1 (or the pseudogene TRBV3-2) to TRBJ1-2; no clear D gene. Trimming stripped 4 bases from V and 5 bases from J, with 20 bases between. The CDR3 is 16 residues long. Germline CDR1 is LGHDT and CDR2 is YNNKEL (reference sequence). The CDR3 reads CASSPTLAVVLYGYTF. In nucleotides, the CDR3 is TGTGCCAGCAGCCCCACTCTAGCGGTCGTTCTATATGGCTACACCTTC.

The chain recombines TRBV12-1 with TRBJ2-1; TRBD2 reflects the table's D call only, with no check against the DNA. TRBV12-1 is a listed pseudogene. The CDR3 runs to 22 residues. The CDR3 sequence is CASSFVLSCSVVPLGGDNEQFF. CDR3 nucleotide sequence: TGTGCCAGCAGCTTTGTGCTCTCCTGCTCCGTAGTCCCATTGGGGGGGGACAATGAGCAGTTCTTC.

The V gene is TRBV4-1, the J gene TRBJ2-7; no reliable D call. The germline gives CDR1 MGHRA, CDR2 YSYEKL. Trimming removed 0 bases from V and 1 base from J, with 16 bases in between. The CDR3 runs 17 residues. The CDR3 nucleotides read TGCGCCAGCAGCCAAGATCTAGGCATCGCTTATTCCTACGAGCAGTACTTC. Encoded protein: CASSQDLGIAYSYEQYF.

The J gene is TRBJ1-3, the V gene TRBV3-1 (or the pseudogene TRBV3-2); D is unresolved. The CDR3 consists of 17 residues. Trimming pared 1 base from V and 4 bases from J, leaving 17 bases between. Germline CDR1 reads LGHDT; CDR2 reads YNNKEL (reference sequence). The chain's CDR3 is CASSQAGQWGAGNTIYF. CDR3 bases: TGTGCCAGCAGCCAAGCCGGGCAGTGGGGAGCGGGAAACACCATATATTTT.